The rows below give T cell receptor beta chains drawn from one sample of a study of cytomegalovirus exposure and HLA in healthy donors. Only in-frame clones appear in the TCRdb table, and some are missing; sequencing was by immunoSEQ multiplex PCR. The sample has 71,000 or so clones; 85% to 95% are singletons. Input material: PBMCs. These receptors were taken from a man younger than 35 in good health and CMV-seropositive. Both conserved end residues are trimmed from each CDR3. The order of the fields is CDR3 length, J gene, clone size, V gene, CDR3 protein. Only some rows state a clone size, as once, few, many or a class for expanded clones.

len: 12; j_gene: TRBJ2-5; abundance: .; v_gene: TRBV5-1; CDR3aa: ASSRGGPVETQY
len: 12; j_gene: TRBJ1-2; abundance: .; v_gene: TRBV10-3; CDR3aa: AISESRQGVGYT
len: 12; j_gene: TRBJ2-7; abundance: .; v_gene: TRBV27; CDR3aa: ASSFGGHSYEQY
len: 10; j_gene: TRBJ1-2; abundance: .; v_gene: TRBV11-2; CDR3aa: ASSLDGDGYT
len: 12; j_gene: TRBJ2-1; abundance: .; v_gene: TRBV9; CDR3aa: ASSVSVGSFEQF
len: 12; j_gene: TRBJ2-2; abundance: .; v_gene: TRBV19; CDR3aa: ASKGVPSTGELF
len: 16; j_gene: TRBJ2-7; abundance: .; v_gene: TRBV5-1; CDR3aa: ASSLRPRQTTTTYEQY
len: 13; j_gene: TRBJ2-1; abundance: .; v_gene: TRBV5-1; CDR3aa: ASSLAVGGYNEQF
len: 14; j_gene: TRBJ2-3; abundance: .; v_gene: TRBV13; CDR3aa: ASNAGGTSGIRFKY
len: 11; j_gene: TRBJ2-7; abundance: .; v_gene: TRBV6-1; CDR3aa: ASSEVGGDEQY
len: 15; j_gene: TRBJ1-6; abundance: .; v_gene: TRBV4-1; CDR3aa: ASSQVHDSLYNSPLH
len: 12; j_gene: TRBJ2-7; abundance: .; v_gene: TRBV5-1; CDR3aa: ASRGGQGLDEQY
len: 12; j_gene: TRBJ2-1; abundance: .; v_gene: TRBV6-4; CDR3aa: ASSDSMASNEQF
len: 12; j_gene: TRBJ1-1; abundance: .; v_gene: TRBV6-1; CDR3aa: ASSVGGEGTEAF
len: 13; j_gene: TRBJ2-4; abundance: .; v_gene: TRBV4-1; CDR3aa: ASSQPSSGKNIQY
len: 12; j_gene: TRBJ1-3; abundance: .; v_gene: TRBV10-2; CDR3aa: ASNEAISGNTIY
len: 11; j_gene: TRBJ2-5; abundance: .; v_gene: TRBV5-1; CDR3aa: ASRTTVQETQY
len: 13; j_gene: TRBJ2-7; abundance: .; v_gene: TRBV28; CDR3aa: ASRPTGSPFYEQY
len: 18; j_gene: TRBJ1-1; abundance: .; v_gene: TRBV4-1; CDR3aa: ASSQSLIRGSRGMNTEAF
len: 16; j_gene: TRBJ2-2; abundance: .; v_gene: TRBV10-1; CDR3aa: ASKARTSGGSYTGELF
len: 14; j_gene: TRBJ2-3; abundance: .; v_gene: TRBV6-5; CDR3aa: ASSYSGQRGTDTQY
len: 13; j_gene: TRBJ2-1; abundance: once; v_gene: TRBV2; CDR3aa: ASSVSGSSANEQF
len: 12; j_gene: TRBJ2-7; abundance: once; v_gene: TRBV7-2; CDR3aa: ASSFAGSSYEQY
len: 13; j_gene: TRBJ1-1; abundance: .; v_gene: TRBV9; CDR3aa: ASRAGTGGETEAF
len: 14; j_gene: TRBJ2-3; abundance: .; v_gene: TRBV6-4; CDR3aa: ASSDSTSGGADTQY
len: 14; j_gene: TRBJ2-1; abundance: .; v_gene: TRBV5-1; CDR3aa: ASSTKQGQFGNEQF
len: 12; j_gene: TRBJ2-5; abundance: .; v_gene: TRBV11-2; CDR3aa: ASSPDRREETQY
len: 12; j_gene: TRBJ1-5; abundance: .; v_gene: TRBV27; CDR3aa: ASSPPAGHQPQH
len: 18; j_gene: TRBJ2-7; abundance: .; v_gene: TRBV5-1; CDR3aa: ASSLHPRQGEDLNSYEQY